The 24 T cell receptor beta chains given below trace back to one sample, sequenced in a study of shared T cell receptors in the human thymus. Measured with immunoSEQ multiplex PCR; TCRdb has only the in-frame clones, and not every one. The sample includes hundreds of thousands of clones, more than 70% of them seen just once. These same data were also listed under a study on human thymus T cells.

Sequences were obtained from thymocytes. The receptors stem from a boy less than two years old with a congenital heart defect.

The V and J genes are TRBV13 and TRBJ1-4, with 7 bases that match TRBD1. The CDR3 sequence is 16 residues long. V was pared by 6 bases and J by 3 bases, with 10 bases of the junction left unmatched. Germline V lookup: CDR1 PRHDT, CDR2 FYEKMQ (reference sequence). The CDR3 nucleotides read TGTGCCAGCAGTAACAGGGGAGGATTAGCTAATGAAAAACTGTTTTTT. Residues: CASSNRGGLANEKLFF.

Here the CDR3 reads CASSHGPGPRSGNTIYF. The CDR3 DNA is TGTGCCAGCAGCCACGGTCCAGGGCCCCGCTCTGGAAACACCATATATTTT. This chain connects TRBV27 to TRBJ1-3; possibly TRBD1 for D (5 bases). There are 17 residues in the CDR3. Germline CDR1 MNHEY, CDR2 SMNVEV (reference sequence). Trimming took off 6 bases at V and 0 bases at J, with 18 bases between the two ends.

As to this clone: This specimen includes other DNA sequences encoding the same CDR3. The J gene is TRBJ2-3, the V gene TRBV9, with 10 bases matching TRBD2. With V trimmed by 0 bases and J by 0 bases, 10 bases remained unmatched. Germline-derived CDR1 and CDR2 are SGDLS and YYNGEE. CDR3 length equals 19 residues. For the CDR3, the DNA is TGTGCCAGCAGCGTAGCTACTGGAACTAGCGGGGCAAGCACAGATACGCAGTATTTT. This sequence encodes CASSVATGTSGASTDTQYF.

This chain's CDR3 is CASTRTGEKEKLFF. CDR3 bases: TGTGCCAGCACCCGGACAGGGGAAAAGGAAAAACTGTTTTTT. V gene TRBV27 combines with J gene TRBJ1-4; 9 bases match TRBD1. Per the germline V gene, CDR1 is MNHEY and CDR2 is SMNVEV (reference sequence). This CDR3 is built from 14 residues. J gave up 8 bases and V 7 bases, and 8 bases lay outside the gene matches.

This chain links TRBV5-1 with TRBJ2-1; D perhaps matches TRBD1 (5 bases). The CDR3 runs 18 residues. V was pared by 0 bases and J by 1 base, with 17 bases between. Germline V lookup: CDR1 SGHRS, CDR2 YFSETQ. CDR3 amino acids: CASSLGPTASGSYNEQFF. CDR3 DNA sequence: TGCGCCAGCAGCTTGGGCCCGACAGCTAGTGGATCCTACAATGAGCAGTTCTTC.

The chain recombines TRBV5-4 with TRBJ2-5; 7 nucleotides match TRBD2. Germline loops: CDR1 SGHNT, CDR2 YYREEE (reference sequence). The CDR3 is 14 residues long. V dropped 3 bases and J dropped 5; count of bases not matched to a gene: 7. CDR3 residues: CASSSRGSHETQYF. The CDR3, as DNA: TGTGCCAGCAGCTCGCGCGGGAGCCACGAGACCCAGTACTTC.

The V and J genes are TRBV28 and TRBJ1-3, with unresolved D. V lost 6 bases and J 2 bases, leaving 8 bases between the germline ends. The V gene's germline CDR1 is MDHEN and CDR2 SYDVKM. CDR3 length equals 13 residues. In DNA form, the CDR3 reads TGTGCCAGCAGACCCACGGCTGGAAACACCATATATTTT. Its translation is CASRPTAGNTIYF.

The V call is TRBV4-3, the J call TRBJ2-7; D possibly corresponds to TRBD1 (6 bases). The V end lost 0 bases, the J end lost 6 bases, and 9 bases lay between the germline ends. The length of the CDR3 is 13 residues. Per the germline V gene, CDR1 is LGHNA and CDR2 is YSLEER. Written as DNA, the CDR3 is TGCGCCAGCAGCCAAGATAGCAGGGGCGAGCAGTACTTC. This translates into CASSQDSRGEQYF.

The rearrangement links TRBV10-3 to TRBJ2-2; the match to TRBD1 covers 8 bases. J was trimmed by 5 bases and V by 10 bases; bases with no gene match: 9. The CDR3 sequence is 14 residues long. Germline CDR1 reads ENHRY; CDR2 reads SYGVKD. DNA of the CDR3: TGTGCCACCCAGGGGGCCGATGAGACCGGGGAGCTGTTTTTT. Its protein product is CATQGADETGELFF.

This chain connects TRBV7-7 to TRBJ2-5; 9 nucleotides line up with TRBD1. The CDR3 spans 16 residues. Trimming at V came to 3 bases and at J to 5 bases, leaving 10 bases not matched to a gene. Germline CDR1 SSHAT, CDR2 FNYEAQ (reference sequence). The CDR3 DNA reads TGTGCCAGCAGCTTGTACCCCGGGACAGGGTATGAGACCCAGTACTTC. Protein product: CASSLYPGTGYETQYF.

This clone showed up just once. This chain joins TRBV6-1 and TRBJ1-6; 8 bases agree with TRBD1. The germline V gene has CDR1 MNHNS and CDR2 SASEGT. Trimming took 3 bases from V and 9 from J; bases not matched to a gene: 4. The CDR3 runs to 14 residues. The CDR3 sequence: CASSDRGRVSPLHF. In DNA form, the CDR3 reads TGTGCCAGCAGTGACAGGGGGCGGGTTTCACCCCTCCACTTT.

The rearrangement uses TRBV6-1 and TRBJ1-2, with 8 bases identical to TRBD1. The V segment lost 3 bases and the J segment 6 bases; nucleotides outside the gene matches: 3. This CDR3 region has 13 residues. The germline gives CDR1 MNHNS, CDR2 SASEGT. The DNA of the CDR3 is TGTGCCAGCAGTGATCCAGGGGGCCATGGCTACACCTTC. Amino acids: CASSDPGGHGYTF.

The chain employs TRBV10-1 and TRBJ2-1, with 8 nucleotides matching TRBD2. V lost 5 bases to trimming and J lost 8 bases; unmatched junction nucleotides: 11. CDR1 is WNHNN, CDR2 SYGVQD, per germline (reference sequence). The CDR3 totals 15 residues. The CDR3 sequence is CASSSGTRVRDEQFF. The CDR3, as DNA: TGCGCCAGCAGTTCCGGGACTAGGGTTCGGGATGAGCAGTTCTTC.

The chain couples TRBV27 to TRBJ1-5; 9 positions agree with TRBD1. Germline CDR1 and CDR2: MNHEY and SMNVEV (reference sequence). The length of the CDR3 is 17 residues. Trimming took 5 bases from V and 0 from J; bases not matched to a gene: 8. The CDR3 DNA is TGTGCCAGCAGTCAAGGGACAGGGCCCTATAGCAATCAGCCCCAGCATTTT. This sequence encodes CASSQGTGPYSNQPQHF.

The chain employs TRBV7-6 and TRBJ2-7; D may be TRBD1 (6 bases). The CDR3 runs to 15 residues. The V gene lost 5 bases and the J gene lost 1 base, with 15 bases spanning the gap. Per germline, CDR1 SGHVS and CDR2 FNYEAQ. CDR3 region: CASSPNRARSYEQYF. For the CDR3, the DNA is TGTGCCAGCAGCCCGAACAGGGCGCGATCCTACGAGCAGTACTTC.

The chain combines TRBV5-4 with TRBJ1-2, with a weak D call TRBD1 (5 bases). V gave up 0 bases and J gave up 3 bases, with 12 bases separating them. Germline CDR1 SGHNT, CDR2 YYREEE (reference sequence). The CDR3 extends over 15 amino acids. The CDR3 here is CASSLGRGGDYGYTF. As DNA, the CDR3 is TGTGCCAGCAGCTTGGGGAGGGGAGGTGACTATGGCTACACCTTC.

J is TRBJ2-4 and V is TRBV2; 7 positions agree with TRBD2. Trimming took 1 base from V and 0 from J; bases not matched to a gene: 6. CDR1 SNHLY and CDR2 FYNNEI come from the germline V gene. CDR3 length equals 17 residues. CDR3 in amino acids: CASSEGERGLAKNIQYF. The CDR3 bases are TGTGCCAGCAGTGAAGGGGAGCGGGGCTTAGCCAAAAACATTCAGTACTTC. Together with reference TRBV2 and TRBJ2-4, the CDR3 gives the full variable domain: EPEVTQTPSHQVTQMGQEVILRCVPISNHLYFYWYRQILGQKVEFLVSFYNNEISEKSEIFDDQFSVERPDGSNFTLKIRSTKLEDSAMYFCASSEGERGLAKNIQYFGAGTRLSVL.

The V call is TRBV9, the J call TRBJ1-1, with 7 bases identical to TRBD1. CDR3 size: 15 residues. The V gene's germline CDR1 is SGDLS and CDR2 YYNGEE. Trimming took 5 bases from V and 3 from J; bases not matched to a gene: 10. The CDR3 coding sequence is TGTGCCAGCAGTGGGGACAGCCGCGGGTACACTGAAGCTTTCTTT. Protein: CASSGDSRGYTEAFF.

This clone has more than one count but fewer than ten. Additional DNA sequences in this sample encode the identical CDR3. The chain employs TRBV28 and TRBJ2-5; D unclear. The CDR3 totals 12 residues. The V and J ends lost 6 bases and 0 bases respectively, with 5 bases between them. Germline lookup yields CDR1 MDHEN and CDR2 SYDVKM. The CDR3, as DNA: TGTGCCAGCAGCCCATACCAAGAGACCCAGTACTTC. Its translation: CASSPYQETQYF.

This rearrangement joins TRBV4-1 to TRBJ1-2; 9 nucleotides align to TRBD1. The V and J ends lost 3 bases and 6 bases, in that order; junction bases with no gene match: 5. Germline CDR1 reads MGHRA; CDR2 reads YSYEKL. The CDR3 is 14 residues long. In DNA form, the CDR3 reads TGCGCCAGCAGCCATGAGGGACAGGGTCATGGCTACACCTTC. Its protein is CASSHEGQGHGYTF.

A note on this clone: Different DNA sequences within this sample yield the same CDR3. This chain links TRBV6-1 with TRBJ1-6; no clear D. CDR1 MNHNS and CDR2 SASEGT come from the germline V gene. V was trimmed by 10 bases and J by 2 bases, leaving 15 bases between them. The CDR3 has 15 amino acids. This chain's CDR3 is CAILREGPYNSPLHF. The DNA for the CDR3 is TGTGCCATTTTACGAGAGGGCCCCTATAATTCACCCCTCCACTTT.

This chain connects TRBV6-6 to TRBJ2-3; 10 positions match TRBD2. Germline values: CDR1 MNHNY, CDR2 SVGAGI (reference sequence). Trimming at V came to 8 bases and at J to 2 bases, leaving 7 bases not matched to a gene. This CDR3 comprises 15 residues. CDR3 bases: TGTGCCAGCGGGGCTAGCGGGGGATACACAGATACGCAGTATTTT. Translating it yields CASGASGGYTDTQYF.

The J gene is TRBJ2-1, the V gene TRBV6-4; D is undetermined. Germline values: CDR1 MRHNA, CDR2 SNTAGT. Trimming left V 6 bases short and J 3 bases short, with 18 bases between. The CDR3 runs to 16 residues. CDR3 residues: CASSPSDVRNYNEQFF. CDR3 nucleotides: TGTGCCAGCAGCCCCTCTGATGTCAGAAACTACAATGAGCAGTTCTTC.

The rearrangement links TRBV4-3 to TRBJ2-1; 10 nucleotides agree with TRBD2. This CDR3 is 19 amino acids long. Trimming took 0 bases from V and 0 from J; bases not matched to a gene: 8. Germline CDR1 and CDR2: LGHNA and YSLEER. The CDR3 DNA sequence: TGCGCCAGCAGCCAAGATCCACCGGGACTAGCGCACTCCTACAATGAGCAGTTCTTC. This sequence encodes CASSQDPPGLAHSYNEQFF.